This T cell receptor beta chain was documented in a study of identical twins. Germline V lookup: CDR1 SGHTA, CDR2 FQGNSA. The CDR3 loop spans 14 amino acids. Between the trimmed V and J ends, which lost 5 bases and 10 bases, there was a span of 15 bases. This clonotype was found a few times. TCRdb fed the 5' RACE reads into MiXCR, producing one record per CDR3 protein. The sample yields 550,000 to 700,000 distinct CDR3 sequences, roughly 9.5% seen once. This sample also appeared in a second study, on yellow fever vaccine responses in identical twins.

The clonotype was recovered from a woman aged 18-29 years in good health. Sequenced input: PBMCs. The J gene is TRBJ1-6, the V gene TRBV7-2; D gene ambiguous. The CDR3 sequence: CASSLVGHGSPLHF. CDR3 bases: TGTGCCAGCAGCCTTGTCGGGCATGGCTCACCCCTCCACTTT. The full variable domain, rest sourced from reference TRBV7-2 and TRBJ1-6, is GAGVSQSPSNKVTEKGKDVELRCDPISGHTALYWYRQSLGQGLEFLIYFQGNSAPDKSGLPSDRFSAERTGGSVSTLTIQRTQQEDSAVYLCASSLVGHGSPLHFGNGTRLTVT.